This T cell receptor beta chain was sequenced for a study of regulatory and conventional T cells in RAG deficiency. Study conclusions and caveats: In Omenn syndrome, Treg and Tconv repertoires overlapped >75%. Control T-cell subsets had markedly higher Shannon entropy and lower Simpson indices than RAG-deficient patients. Omenn CD25-high CD127-low cells may be activated cells, not true Tregs.

About this clone itself: Its antigen is currently unknown.

Trimming shortened V by 4 bases and J by 6 bases, and 9 bases separated the two germline ends. CDR1 and CDR2 (germline): KGHSH, LQKENI. CDR3 length equals 12 residues. Conventional CD4+ T cells were sorted from blood as CD25-low CD127-high cells. Using immunoSEQ multiplex PCR, the repertoire was profiled, and TCRdb retains in-frame clones only, with some absent. Of about 30,000 clones in the sample, roughly 96% were seen once. These same records also appear under a second study, on regulatory T cells. That work adds: Amplification used 52 TRBV primers and 13 TRBJ primers.

The specimen was CD25- CD4+ T cells sorted from blood. This sequence joins TRBV18 and TRBJ1-2; D gene ambiguous. This clonotype was sampled from a human donor in good health. This CDR3 is CASSLGIDGYTF. CDR3 DNA: TGTGCCAGCTCACTCGGGATTGATGGCTACACCTTC.